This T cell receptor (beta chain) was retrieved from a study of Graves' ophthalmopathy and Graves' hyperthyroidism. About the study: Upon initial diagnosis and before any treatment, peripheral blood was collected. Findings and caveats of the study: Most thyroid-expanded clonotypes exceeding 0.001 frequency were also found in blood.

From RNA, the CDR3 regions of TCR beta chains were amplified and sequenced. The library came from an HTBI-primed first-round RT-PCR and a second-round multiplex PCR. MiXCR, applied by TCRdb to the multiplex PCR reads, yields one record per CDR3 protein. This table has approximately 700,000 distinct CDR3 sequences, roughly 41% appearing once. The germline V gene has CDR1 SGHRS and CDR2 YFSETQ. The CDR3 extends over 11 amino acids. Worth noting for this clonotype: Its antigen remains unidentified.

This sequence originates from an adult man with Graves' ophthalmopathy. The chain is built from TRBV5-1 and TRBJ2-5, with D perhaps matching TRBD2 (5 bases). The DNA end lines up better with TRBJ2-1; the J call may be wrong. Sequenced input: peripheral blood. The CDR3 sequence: CASSSAVEQFF. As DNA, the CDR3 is TGCGCCAGCAGCTCAGCGGTCGAGCAGTTCTTC.